These 7 T cell receptor beta chains came from one sample sequenced in a study of cytomegalovirus exposure and HLA in healthy donors. PCR involved 60 Vbeta and 13 Jbeta primers. Sequencing used immunoSEQ multiplex PCR; TCRdb keeps in-frame clones, though not all of them. The sample includes 90,000 to 110,000 clones, more than 9.5% seen only once; the top ten take about a sixth. The sample taken for sequencing was PBMCs. The receptors were gathered from a man in his forties or fifties in good health and CMV-seropositive.

This chain links TRBV18 with TRBJ1-1, with D possibly TRBD1 on 6 matching bases. The CDR3 spans 16 residues. V lost 3 bases and J 2 bases, leaving 16 bases between the germline ends. Germline values: CDR1 KGHSH, CDR2 LQKENI. This chain's CDR3 is CASSPGAGGRNTEAFF. The CDR3 DNA sequence: TGTGCCAGCTCACCTGGAGCCGGGGGGCGTAACACTGAAGCTTTCTTT.

A few counts support this clone. The chain couples TRBV10-1 to TRBJ2-1; 9 bases align to TRBD1. Trimming took 11 bases from V and 4 from J; bases not matched to a gene: 18. Per the germline V gene, CDR1 is WNHNN and CDR2 is SYGVQD (reference sequence). The CDR3 spans 17 residues. CDR3 sequence: CAGIPGQGWWIYNEQFF. CDR3 nucleotides: TGCGCCGGAATACCGGGACAGGGTTGGTGGATATACAATGAGCAGTTCTTC.

J is TRBJ1-1 and V is TRBV5-6, with 7 bases identical to TRBD1. Germline V gives CDR1 SGHDT, CDR2 YYEEEE. After removal of 4 bases from V and 0 bases from J, the junction contained 0 bases not matched to a gene. CDR3 length equals 13 residues. The CDR3 coding sequence is TGTGCCAGCAGCGGACAGGTGAACACTGAAGCTTTCTTT. Amino acids: CASSGQVNTEAFF. The full variable domain, with the rest looked up from reference TRBV5-6 and TRBJ1-1, is DAGVTQSPTHLIKTRGQQVTLRCSPKSGHDTVSWYQQALGQGPQFIFQYYEEEERQRGNFPDRFSGHQFPNYSSELNVNALLLGDSALYLCASSGQVNTEAFFGQGTRLTVV.

This chain links TRBV6-5 with TRBJ2-7, with 7 bases fitting TRBD1. With V trimmed by 6 bases and J by 4 bases, 6 bases remained unmatched. Per the germline V gene, CDR1 is MNHEY and CDR2 is SVGAGI. This CDR3 contains 13 residues. The CDR3 region has the DNA TGTGCCAGCAGCCCGGGACAGCTATACGAGCAGTACTTC. Protein product: CASSPGQLYEQYF.

The gene calls are TRBV4-1 and TRBJ1-3, with D hard to call. The V and J ends lost 3 bases and 0 bases respectively, with 3 bases between them. Germline assignment: CDR1 MGHRA and CDR2 YSYEKL. The CDR3 is made up of 13 amino acids. The CDR3 nucleotides read TGCGCCAGCAGCCAGAGCTCTGGAAACACCATATATTTT. Translating it yields CASSQSSGNTIYF.

The chain uses TRBV15 and TRBJ2-1, with TRBD2 matching over 7 bases. Germline CDR1 LNHNV, CDR2 YYDKDF (reference sequence). With V trimmed by 6 bases and J by 5 bases, 10 bases remained unmatched. This CDR3 is built from 15 residues. CDR3 residues: CATRTRSGPDNEQFF. The CDR3 region has the DNA TGTGCCACCAGGACTCGTAGCGGGCCTGACAATGAGCAGTTCTTC.

The gene calls are TRBV7-9 and TRBJ1-2; D is possibly TRBD1 (6 bases). The CDR3 is 14 amino acids. The germline V gene has CDR1 SEHNR and CDR2 FQNEAQ (reference sequence). Trimming pared 4 bases from V and 4 bases from J, leaving 13 bases between. CDR3 coding DNA: TGTGCCAGCAGCTCCAACAGGGTCGGCTATGGCTACACCTTC. Protein sequence: CASSSNRVGYGYTF.